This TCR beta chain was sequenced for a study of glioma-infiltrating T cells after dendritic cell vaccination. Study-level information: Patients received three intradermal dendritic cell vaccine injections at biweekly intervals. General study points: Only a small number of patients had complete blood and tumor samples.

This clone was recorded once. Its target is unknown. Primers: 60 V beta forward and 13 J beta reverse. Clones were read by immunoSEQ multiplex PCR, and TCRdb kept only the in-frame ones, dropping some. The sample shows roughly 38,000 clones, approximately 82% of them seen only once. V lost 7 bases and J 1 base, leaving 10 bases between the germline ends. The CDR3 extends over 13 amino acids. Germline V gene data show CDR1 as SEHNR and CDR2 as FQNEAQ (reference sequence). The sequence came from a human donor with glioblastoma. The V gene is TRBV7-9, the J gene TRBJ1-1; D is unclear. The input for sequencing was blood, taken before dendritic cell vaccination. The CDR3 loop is CASTPEGNTEAFF. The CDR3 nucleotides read TGTGCCAGCACTCCAGAGGGGAACACTGAAGCTTTCTTT. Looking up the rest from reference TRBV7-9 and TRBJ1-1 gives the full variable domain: DTGVSQNPRHKITKRGQNVTFRCDPISEHNRLYWYRQTLGQGPEFLTYFQNEAQLEKSRLLSDRFSAERPKGSFSTLEIQRTEQGDSAMYLCASTPEGNTEAFFGQGTRLTVV.